This T cell receptor beta chain was identified during a study of shared clonotypes between healthy human individuals. The CDR3 is 15 amino acids. V lost 2 bases, J lost 4 bases, and 12 bases lay in between. Germline CDR1 MNHEY, CDR2 SMNVEV (reference sequence). At a deep level, the assay was run. Original processing methods: In the immunoSEQ data, sequences were junction-only and lacked quality scores, so filtering differed. Clones were sequenced by immunoSEQ multiplex PCR, and TCRdb holds only the in-frame ones, with some missing. D and trimming were read from the DNA, whereas the V and J calls and clone size are those reported in that table. The sample lists a few million clones, approximately 95% seen once, with under 0.45% in the top ten. Into CD45RA+ naive and CD45RA-negative memory subsets, the CD4+ cells were split.

Sample: naive CD4+ T cells from PBMCs. Subset indicated: CD45RA+ positively selected. The TCR was taken from a man younger than 30 in good health. Some clones in this sample may be carry-over from other donors' samples. The chain carries TRBV27 and TRBJ2-1; D is uncertain. CDR3 sequence: CASSLAGRYYNEQFF. CDR3 nucleotide sequence: TGTGCCAGCAGTTTAGCTGGGCGGTATTACAATGAGCAGTTCTTC.